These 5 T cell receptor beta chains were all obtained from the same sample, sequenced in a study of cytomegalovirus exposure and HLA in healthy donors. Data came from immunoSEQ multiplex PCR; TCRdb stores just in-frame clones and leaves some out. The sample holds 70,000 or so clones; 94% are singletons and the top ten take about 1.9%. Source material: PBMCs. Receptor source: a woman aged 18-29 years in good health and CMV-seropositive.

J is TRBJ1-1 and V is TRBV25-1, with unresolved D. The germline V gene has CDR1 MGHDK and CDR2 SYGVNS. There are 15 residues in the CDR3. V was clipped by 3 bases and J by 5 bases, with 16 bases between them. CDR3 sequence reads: CASSDPRSGETEAFF. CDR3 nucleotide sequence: TGTGCCAGCAGTGACCCCCGGTCGGGTGAGACTGAAGCTTTCTTT.

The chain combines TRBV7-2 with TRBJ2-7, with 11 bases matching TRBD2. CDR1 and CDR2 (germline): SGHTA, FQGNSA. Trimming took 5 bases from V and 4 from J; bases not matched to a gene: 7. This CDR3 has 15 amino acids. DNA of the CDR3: TGTGCCAGCAGCCGTAGCGGGGGGGCCGAGTACGAGCAGTACTTC. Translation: CASSRSGGAEYEQYF.

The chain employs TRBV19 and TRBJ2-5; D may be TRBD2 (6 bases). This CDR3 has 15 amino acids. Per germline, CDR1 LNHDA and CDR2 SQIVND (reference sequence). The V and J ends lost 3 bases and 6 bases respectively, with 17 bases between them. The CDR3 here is CASSIELGGKQTQYF. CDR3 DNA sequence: TGTGCCAGTAGTATTGAGCTCGGCGGGAAGCAGACCCAGTACTTC.

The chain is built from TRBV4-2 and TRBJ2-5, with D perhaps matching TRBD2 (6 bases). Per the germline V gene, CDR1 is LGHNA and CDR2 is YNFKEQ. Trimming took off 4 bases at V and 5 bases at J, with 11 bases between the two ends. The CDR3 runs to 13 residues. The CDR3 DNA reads TGTGCCAGCAGCCCAGGACGGGAGGAGACCCAGTACTTC. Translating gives CASSPGREETQYF.

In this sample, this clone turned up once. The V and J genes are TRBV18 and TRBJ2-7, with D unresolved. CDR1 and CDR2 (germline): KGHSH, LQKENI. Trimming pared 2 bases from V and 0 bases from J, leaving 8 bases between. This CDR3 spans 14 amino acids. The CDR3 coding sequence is TGTGCCAGCTCACCAGAGGTCAGCTCCTACGAGCAGTACTTC. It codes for CASSPEVSSYEQYF. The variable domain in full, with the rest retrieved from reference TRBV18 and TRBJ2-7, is NAGVMQNPRHLVRRRGQEARLRCSPMKGHSHVYWYRQLPEEGLKFMVYLQKENIIDESGMPKERFSAEFPKEGPSILRIQQVVRGDSAAYFCASSPEVSSYEQYFGPGTRLTVT.